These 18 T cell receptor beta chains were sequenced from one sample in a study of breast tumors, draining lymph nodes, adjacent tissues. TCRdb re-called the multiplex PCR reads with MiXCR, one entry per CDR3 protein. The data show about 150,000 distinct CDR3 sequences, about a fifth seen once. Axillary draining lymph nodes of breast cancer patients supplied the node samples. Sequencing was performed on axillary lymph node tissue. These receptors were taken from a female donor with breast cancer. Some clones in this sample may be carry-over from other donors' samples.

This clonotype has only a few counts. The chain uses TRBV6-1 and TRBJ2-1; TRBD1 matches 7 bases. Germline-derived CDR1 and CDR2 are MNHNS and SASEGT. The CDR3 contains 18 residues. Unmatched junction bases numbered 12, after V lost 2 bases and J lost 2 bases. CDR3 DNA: TGTGCCAGCAGTGAACAGGGGGAGATGTGGTCCGCCTACAATGAGCAGTTCTTC. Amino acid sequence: CASSEQGEMWSAYNEQFF.

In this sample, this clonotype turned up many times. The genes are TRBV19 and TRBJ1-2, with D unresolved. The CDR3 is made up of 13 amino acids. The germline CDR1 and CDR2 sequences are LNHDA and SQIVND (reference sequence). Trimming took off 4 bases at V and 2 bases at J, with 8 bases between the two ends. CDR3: CASSRMVNYGYTF. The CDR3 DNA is TGTGCCAGTAGTAGGATGGTAAACTATGGCTACACCTTC.

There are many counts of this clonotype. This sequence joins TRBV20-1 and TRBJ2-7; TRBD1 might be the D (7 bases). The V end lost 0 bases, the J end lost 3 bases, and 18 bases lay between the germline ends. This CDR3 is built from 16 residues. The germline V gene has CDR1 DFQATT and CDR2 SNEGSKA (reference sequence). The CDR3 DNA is TGCAGTGCTAGAGATAGTGGGGGGACAGAGATCTACGAGCAGTACTTC. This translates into CSARDSGGTEIYEQYF.

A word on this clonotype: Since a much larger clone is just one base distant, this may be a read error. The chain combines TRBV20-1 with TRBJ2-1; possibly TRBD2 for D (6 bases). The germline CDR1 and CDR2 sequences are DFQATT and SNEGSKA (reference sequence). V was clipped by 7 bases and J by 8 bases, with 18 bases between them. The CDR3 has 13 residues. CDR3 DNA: TGCAGTGGGACTAACGGGAGTGGTGATGAGCAGTTCTTC. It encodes CSGTNGSGDEQFF.

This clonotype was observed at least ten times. DNA for the CDR3: TGTGCCAGCAGCTTAGTTCTCTCCTTAGGGGGCAATGAGCAGTTCTTC. Its translation is CASSLVLSLGGNEQFF. The chain combines TRBV11-1 with TRBJ2-1; D perhaps matches TRBD1 (6 bases). The V gene's germline CDR1 is SGHAT and CDR2 FQDESV (reference sequence). CDR3 size: 16 residues. V lost 1 base and J 6 bases, leaving 16 bases between the germline ends.

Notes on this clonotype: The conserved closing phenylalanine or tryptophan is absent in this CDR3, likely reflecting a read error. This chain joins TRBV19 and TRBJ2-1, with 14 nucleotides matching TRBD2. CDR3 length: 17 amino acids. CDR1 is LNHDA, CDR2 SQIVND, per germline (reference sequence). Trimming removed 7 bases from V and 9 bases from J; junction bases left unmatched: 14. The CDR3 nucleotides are TGTGCCAGTACCCGGGGTCGACTAGCGGGAGGGCCGAGTGAGCAGTTCTCC. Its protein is CASTRGRLAGGPSEQFS.

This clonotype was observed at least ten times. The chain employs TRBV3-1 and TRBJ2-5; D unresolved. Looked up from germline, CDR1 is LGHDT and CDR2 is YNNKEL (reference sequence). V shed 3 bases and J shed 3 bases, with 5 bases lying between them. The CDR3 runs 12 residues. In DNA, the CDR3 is TGTGCCAGCAGCCATACCGAAGAGACCCAGTACTTC. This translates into CASSHTEETQYF.

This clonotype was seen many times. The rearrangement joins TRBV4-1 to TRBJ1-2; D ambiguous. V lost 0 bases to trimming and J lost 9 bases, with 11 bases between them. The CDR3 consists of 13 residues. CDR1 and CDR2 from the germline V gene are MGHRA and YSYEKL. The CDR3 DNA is TGCGCCAGCAGCCAAGATGGTGGGGTCAGCTACACCTTC. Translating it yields CASSQDGGVSYTF.

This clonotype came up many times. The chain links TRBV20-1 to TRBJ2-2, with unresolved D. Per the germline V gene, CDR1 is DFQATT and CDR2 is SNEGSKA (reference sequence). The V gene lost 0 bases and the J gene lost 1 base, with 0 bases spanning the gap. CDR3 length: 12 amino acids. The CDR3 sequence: CSARENTGELFF. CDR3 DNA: TGCAGTGCTAGAGAGAACACCGGGGAGCTGTTTTTT.

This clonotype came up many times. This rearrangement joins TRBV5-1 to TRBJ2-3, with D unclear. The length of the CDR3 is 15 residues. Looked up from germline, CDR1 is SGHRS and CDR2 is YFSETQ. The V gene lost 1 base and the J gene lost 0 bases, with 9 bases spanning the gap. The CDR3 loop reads CASSLRAKSTDTQYF. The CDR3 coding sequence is TGCGCCAGCAGCTTGAGGGCTAAAAGCACAGATACGCAGTATTTT. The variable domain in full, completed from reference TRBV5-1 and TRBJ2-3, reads KAGVTQTPRYLIKTRGQQVTLSCSPISGHRSVSWYQQTPGQGLQFLFEYFSETQRNKGNFPGRFSGRQFSNSRSEMNVSTLELGDSALYLCASSLRAKSTDTQYFGPGTRLTVL.

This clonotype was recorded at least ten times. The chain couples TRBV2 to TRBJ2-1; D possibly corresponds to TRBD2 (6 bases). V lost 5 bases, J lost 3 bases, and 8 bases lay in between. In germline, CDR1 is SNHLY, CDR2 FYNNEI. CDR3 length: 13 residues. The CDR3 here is CASSKDYYNEQFF. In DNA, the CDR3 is TGTGCCAGCAGTAAGGACTACTACAATGAGCAGTTCTTC.

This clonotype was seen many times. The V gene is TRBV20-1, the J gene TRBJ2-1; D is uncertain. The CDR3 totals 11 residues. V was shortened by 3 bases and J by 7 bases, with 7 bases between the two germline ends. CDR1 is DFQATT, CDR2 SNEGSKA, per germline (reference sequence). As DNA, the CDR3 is TGCAGTGCTAGTCGCCGGAATGAGCAGTTCTTC. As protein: CSASRRNEQFF.

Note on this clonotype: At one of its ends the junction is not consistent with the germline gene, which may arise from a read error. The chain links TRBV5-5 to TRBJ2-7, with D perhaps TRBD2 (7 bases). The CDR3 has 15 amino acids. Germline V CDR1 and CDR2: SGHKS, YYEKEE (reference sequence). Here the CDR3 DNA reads TGTGCCAGCAGCCTAGACGGGGGGCCCTCCTACGGGCAGTACTTC. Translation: CASSLDGGPSYGQYF.

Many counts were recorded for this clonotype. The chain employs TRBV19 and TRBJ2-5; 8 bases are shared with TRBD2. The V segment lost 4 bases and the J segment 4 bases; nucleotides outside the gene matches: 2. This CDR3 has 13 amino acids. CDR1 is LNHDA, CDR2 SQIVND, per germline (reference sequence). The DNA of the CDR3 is TGTGCCAGTAGTAACCTAGCGGGAGAGACCCAGTACTTC. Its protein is CASSNLAGETQYF.

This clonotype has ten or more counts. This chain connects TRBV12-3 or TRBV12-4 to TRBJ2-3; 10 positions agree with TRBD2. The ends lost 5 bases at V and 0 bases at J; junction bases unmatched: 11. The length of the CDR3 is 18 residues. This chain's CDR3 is CASSHLAGGSFSTDTQYF. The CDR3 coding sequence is TGTGCCAGCAGTCACTTAGCGGGAGGAAGCTTTAGCACAGATACGCAGTATTTT.

DNA of the CDR3: TGTGCCAGCAGCCCGACAGGGACCTCTGGGGCCAACGTCCTGACTTTC. Protein product: CASSPTGTSGANVLTF. V usage is TRBV11-3 and J usage is TRBJ2-6; 7 bases align to TRBD1. The germline gives CDR1 SGHNT, CDR2 YENEEA. V gave up 5 bases and J gave up 0 bases; unmatched junction bases: 4. There are 16 residues in the CDR3.

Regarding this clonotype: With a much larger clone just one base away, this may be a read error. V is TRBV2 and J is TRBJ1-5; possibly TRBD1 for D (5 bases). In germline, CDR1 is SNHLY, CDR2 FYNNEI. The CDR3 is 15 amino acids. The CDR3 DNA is TGTGCCAGCAGGCCCGGGACCGCTAGCAATCGGCCCCAGCATTTT. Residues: CASRPGTASNRPQHF.

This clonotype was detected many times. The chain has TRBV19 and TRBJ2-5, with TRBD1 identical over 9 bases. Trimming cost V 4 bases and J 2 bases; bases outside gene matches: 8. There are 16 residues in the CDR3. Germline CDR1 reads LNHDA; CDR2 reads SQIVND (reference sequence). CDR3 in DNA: TGTGCCAGTAGTAGCAACAGGGGGCGGGGGCAAGAGACCCAGTACTTC. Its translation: CASSSNRGRGQETQYF. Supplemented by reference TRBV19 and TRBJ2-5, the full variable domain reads DGGITQSPKYLFRKEGQNVTLSCEQNLNHDAMYWYRQDPGQGLRLIYYSQIVNDFQKGDIAEGYSVSREKKESFPLTVTSAQKNPTAFYLCASSSNRGRGQETQYFGPGTRLLVL.